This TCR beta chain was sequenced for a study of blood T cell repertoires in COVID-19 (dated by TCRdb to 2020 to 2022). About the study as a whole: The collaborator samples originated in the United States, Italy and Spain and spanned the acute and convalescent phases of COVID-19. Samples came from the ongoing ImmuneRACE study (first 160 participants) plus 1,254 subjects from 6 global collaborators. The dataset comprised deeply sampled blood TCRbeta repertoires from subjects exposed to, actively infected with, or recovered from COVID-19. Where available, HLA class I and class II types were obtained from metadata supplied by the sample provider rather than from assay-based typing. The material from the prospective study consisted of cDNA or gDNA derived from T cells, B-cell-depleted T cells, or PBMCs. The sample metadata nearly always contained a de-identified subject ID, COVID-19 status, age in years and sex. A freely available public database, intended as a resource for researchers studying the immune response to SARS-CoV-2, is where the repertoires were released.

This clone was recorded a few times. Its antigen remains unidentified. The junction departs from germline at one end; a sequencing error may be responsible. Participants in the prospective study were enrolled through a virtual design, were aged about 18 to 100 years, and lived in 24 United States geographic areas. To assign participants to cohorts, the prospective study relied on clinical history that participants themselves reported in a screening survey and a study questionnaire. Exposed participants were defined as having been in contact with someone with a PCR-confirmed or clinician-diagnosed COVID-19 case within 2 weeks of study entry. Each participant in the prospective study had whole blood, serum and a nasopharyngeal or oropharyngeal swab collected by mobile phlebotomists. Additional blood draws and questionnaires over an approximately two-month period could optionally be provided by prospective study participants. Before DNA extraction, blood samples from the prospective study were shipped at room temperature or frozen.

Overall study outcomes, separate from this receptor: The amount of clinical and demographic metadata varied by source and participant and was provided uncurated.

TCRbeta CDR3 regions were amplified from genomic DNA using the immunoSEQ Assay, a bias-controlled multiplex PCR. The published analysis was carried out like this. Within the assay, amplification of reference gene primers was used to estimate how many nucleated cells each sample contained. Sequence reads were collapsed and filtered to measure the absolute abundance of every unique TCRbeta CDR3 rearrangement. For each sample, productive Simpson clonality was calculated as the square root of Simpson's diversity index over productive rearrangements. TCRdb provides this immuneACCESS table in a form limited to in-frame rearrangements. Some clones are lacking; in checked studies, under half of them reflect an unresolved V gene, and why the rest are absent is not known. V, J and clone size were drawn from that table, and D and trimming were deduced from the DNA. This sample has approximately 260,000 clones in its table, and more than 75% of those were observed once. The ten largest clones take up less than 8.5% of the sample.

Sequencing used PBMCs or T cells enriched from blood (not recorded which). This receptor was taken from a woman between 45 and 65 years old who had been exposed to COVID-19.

CDR3 region: CASSPGQDF. The base sequence is TGTGCCAGCAGTCCGGGACAGGATTTC. The chain couples TRBV27 to TRBJ1-2; TRBD1 agrees with 8 junctional bases. In the germline V gene (reference sequence), CDR1 corresponds to MNHEY and CDR2 to SMNVEV. The CDR3, from cysteine to phenylalanine, totals 9 residues. The CDR3 DNA has 27 bases and is translated from base 1.